Included here is one T cell receptor (beta chain) sequence, with context. Its antigen is unknown. Within one base of it there is no much larger clone, and no base qualities were kept. cDNA was synthesized by template-switch 5'RACE using a primer with a 10-nucleotide random unique molecular identifier that tagged each TCR transcript. Every sequencing run covered 15-18 subjects and yielded more than 170 million TCR-beta sequences. The RNeasy kit was used for extraction of total RNA. TCR-beta VDJ regions were amplified with primers for the TCR constant region and the 5'RACE anchor, using the KAPA Real-time Library Amplification kit. Sample indexes and Illumina adaptors were added in a first PCR, after which library yield was increased in a second PCR. After purification with Ampure beads, the TCR product of roughly 650 bp was size-selected on a 2% E-gel SizeSelection system. Library quality was checked on a Bioanalyzer, concentration was measured with Qubit, and libraries were quantified with the Kapa Library Quantification kit before pooling. An Illumina HiSeq 2500 sequenced the libraries paired-end 2 x 150 bp. To increase sequence diversity, about 24-32% phiX was spiked into each library pool. The source study handled its data this way. Quality-filtered reads were processed with the UMI-based MiGEC pipeline, which removed over 75% of raw TCR sequences during error correction. VDJ genes were aligned to IMGT germline references, and each clonotype was defined by a unique CDR3 amino acid sequence together with V-J genes. Clonal expansion, Shannon diversity and CDR3 relatedness were evaluated with VDJtools (CalcPairwiseDistances, ClusterSamples), while phylogenetic trees were built in CLCbio workbench. Using coefficient-of-variation modelling across technical triplicates, the study counted a clone as expanded if it had at least 8 unique UMIs. TCRdb trimmed public reads at Q25 via fastp, called clones via MiXCR and kept in-frame beta chains. Each CDR3 protein appears once, grouped with its most common genes and DNA. TCRdb's processing, not the authors' own work, is the source of the V and J calls. This sample gives some 48,000 distinct CDR3 sequences in total; around 5.3% of them show up just once. In total, the top ten clones hold less than 1.5% of the sample.

The sample originates from a study of neurological immune-mediated disorders (dated by TCRdb to the late 2010s). Describing the broader study: Among the approximately 35 multiple sclerosis patients, relapsing-remitting MS accounted for 31 and secondary progressive MS accounted for 3. The study compared peripheral blood TCR-beta repertoires of HTLV-I-associated myelopathy (HAM/TSP) patients, multiple sclerosis patients and healthy controls using UMI-based sequencing. Longitudinal samples, technical triplicates and paired sorted CD4+ and CD8+ T-cell subsets, alongside PBMC samples, were included among the roughly 100 TCR-beta libraries. The cohort included some 66 subjects: approximately 14 with HAM/TSP, about 35 with multiple sclerosis, and approximately 20 healthy controls. Results and caveats for the whole study, not just this receptor: Across subjects, expanded clones never shared an identical CDR3 amino acid sequence, which suggests that the TCR-beta repertoires in every group were private. No association of the MS cluster with clinical or MRI features was observed, and the need for larger cohorts was stated by the authors. Repertoires from 18 of 34 MS patients were grouped by phylogenetic analysis into a cluster of related CDR3 sequences, suggesting a possible repertoire-level signature. TCR clonal expansion was highest in HAM/TSP patients and lowest in MS patients, with MS patients falling below even healthy controls.

For sorted-subset TCR libraries, 1 million sorted CD4+ or CD8+ T cells were used. The multiple sclerosis patients were enrolled in a US clinical protocol that used magnetic resonance imaging to evaluate disease progression. Peripheral blood underwent Ficoll-Hypaque density gradient centrifugation to isolate PBMCs, which were then cryopreserved in liquid nitrogen. Paired sorted CD4+ and CD8+ subsets came from healthy controls, HAM/TSP patients and MS patients. Specimen: CD4+ T cells from blood. The source is a woman between 18 and 30 years old with multiple sclerosis.

The DNA reads as follows: TGCGCCAGCAGCTTGGGGGCCATGTGTAATAACTATGGCTACACCTTC. Its translation reads: CASSLGAMCNNYGYTF. The chain employs TRBV5-1 and TRBJ1-2, with the D gene not confidently named. The CDR3 sequence holds 16 residues, the cysteine and phenylalanine included. Left in the record is the CDR3 DNA by itself, 48 bases read in frame from the first base. The germline V gene supplies CDR1 SGHRS and CDR2 YFSETQ. V is shortened by 0 bases, J by 1 base, and the region joining them spans 13 bases. The CDR3 plus the reference TRBV5-1 and TRBJ1-2 genes for the other parts give the full variable domain: KAGVTQTPRYLIKTRGQQVTLSCSPISGHRSVSWYQQTPGQGLQFLFEYFSETQRNKGNFPGRFSGRQFSNSRSEMNVSTLELGDSALYLCASSLGAMCNNYGYTFGSGTRLTVV.